The 20 T cell receptor beta chains given below trace back to one sample, sequenced in a study of a mutant IDH1 vaccine in newly diagnosed glioma. Generated by immunoSEQ multiplex PCR, the TCRdb table keeps only in-frame clones and is missing some. The sample lists approximately 41,000 clones; 75% to 90% were seen once. Their cognate antigens are unknown. Time point here: week 35, safety follow-up. Every single dose of the vaccine, 300 ug of mutant IDH1 20-mer peptide, came with topical imiquimod. Sequences were derived from PBMCs, sampled from a glioma patient whose treatment included an IDH1 peptide vaccine. Receptor source: a man in his forties with glioma.

This clone has a single count. The CDR3 loop is CASVAGGAGNQPQHF. CDR3 nucleotide sequence: TGTGCCAGCGTAGCAGGGGGCGCCGGCAATCAGCCCCAGCATTTT. The rearrangement links TRBV28 to TRBJ1-5, with TRBD1 identical over 8 bases. The CDR3 is made up of 15 amino acids. V was clipped by 8 bases and J by 2 bases; unmatched bases: 8. Germline loops: CDR1 MDHEN, CDR2 SYDVKM.

The V and J genes are TRBV7-8 and TRBJ1-5; 7 positions match TRBD1. Germline V CDR1 and CDR2: SGHVS, FQNEAQ. The ends lost 7 bases at V and 1 base at J; junction bases unmatched: 7. The CDR3 sequence is 15 residues long. The CDR3 region has the DNA TGTGCCAGCACCGAAGGGGGCTTAAGCAATCAGCCCCAGCATTTT. This gives the protein CASTEGGLSNQPQHF.

This clone has a handful of counts. The rearrangement uses TRBV4-3 and TRBJ2-2; D possibly corresponds to TRBD2 (5 bases). From germline, CDR1 is LGHNA and CDR2 YSLEER. V lost 5 bases and J 0 bases, leaving 16 bases between the germline ends. This CDR3 has 17 residues. This chain's CDR3 is CASSSDSLSPNTGELFF. The CDR3 nucleotides are TGCGCCAGCAGCTCGGACTCCCTTTCACCGAACACCGGGGAGCTGTTTTTT.

This chain connects TRBV2 to TRBJ1-2; TRBD1 might be the D (5 bases). This CDR3 contains 12 residues. Trimming removed 4 bases from V and 7 bases from J, with 10 bases in between. Germline CDR1 reads SNHLY; CDR2 reads FYNNEI. This CDR3 is CASSVADTGYTF. The CDR3 DNA reads TGTGCCAGCAGTGTCGCGGACACTGGCTACACCTTC.

CDR3 DNA sequence: TGTGCCTGGAGTGAGGCAGGGGGCTATGGGAACACTGAAGCTTTCTTT. This codes for CAWSEAGGYGNTEAFF. V and J are TRBV30 and TRBJ1-1; 8 nucleotides line up with TRBD1. V gave up 1 base and J gave up 1 base; unmatched junction bases: 8. The CDR3 loop spans 16 amino acids. In germline, CDR1 is GTSNPN, CDR2 SVGIG (reference sequence).

This clone appeared a single time. The chain is built from TRBV7-9 and TRBJ2-1, with D perhaps TRBD2 (5 bases). The CDR3 contains 18 residues. V lost 3 bases, J lost 4 bases, and 22 bases lay in between. Germline V lookup: CDR1 SEHNR, CDR2 FQNEAQ (reference sequence). The CDR3 DNA reads TGTGCCAGCAGCTTGCAGTTGAACCCCGGGAACGATTACAATGAGCAGTTCTTC. Residues: CASSLQLNPGNDYNEQFF. Together with reference TRBV7-9 and TRBJ2-1, the CDR3 gives the full variable domain: DTGVSQNPRHKITKRGQNVTFRCDPISEHNRLYWYRQTLGQGPEFLTYFQNEAQLEKSRLLSDRFSAERPKGSFSTLEIQRTEQGDSAMYLCASSLQLNPGNDYNEQFFGPGTRLTVL.

The gene calls are TRBV11-2 and TRBJ1-3; D is ambiguous. Germline CDR1 reads SGHAT; CDR2 reads FQNNGV. This CDR3 spans 15 amino acids. The V end lost 5 bases, the J end lost 4 bases, and 15 bases lay between the germline ends. The CDR3 reads CASSAGPLPGNTIYF. In DNA form, the CDR3 reads TGTGCCAGCAGCGCCGGGCCGCTACCAGGAAACACCATATATTTT.

The chain has TRBV5-1 and TRBJ1-1; no definite D call. This CDR3 region has 14 residues. Trimming removed 4 bases from V and 2 bases from J, with 12 bases in between. In germline, CDR1 is SGHRS, CDR2 YFSETQ. The CDR3 DNA reads TGCGCCAGCAGCGCGGGGATTGCTAACACTGAAGCTTTCTTT. Its translation is CASSAGIANTEAFF.

The rearrangement links TRBV30 to TRBJ2-3; 9 bases align to TRBD2. The J segment lost 0 bases and the V segment lost 7 bases, leaving 17 bases of the junction unmatched. Per the germline V gene, CDR1 is GTSNPN and CDR2 is SVGIG (reference sequence). This CDR3 contains 18 residues. This CDR3 is CASSPPDAAGGSTDTQYF. CDR3 in DNA: TGTGCCTCCTCCCCCCCCGACGCAGCGGGGGGTAGCACAGATACGCAGTATTTT. Full variable domain (rest looked up from reference TRBV30 and TRBJ2-3): SQTIHQWPATLVQPVGSPLSLECTVEGTSNPNLYWYRQAAGRGLQLLFYSVGIGQISSEVPQNLSASRPQDRQFILSSKKLLLSDSGFYLCASSPPDAAGGSTDTQYFGPGTRLTVL.

The chain carries TRBV11-2 and TRBJ2-7, with D possibly being TRBD1 (6 bases). Trimming removed 5 bases from V and 6 bases from J, with 14 bases in between. This CDR3 has 13 amino acids. The germline CDR1 and CDR2 sequences are SGHAT and FQNNGV. DNA of the CDR3: TGTGCCAGCAGCACAAACAGGGCAGGCGAGCAGTACGTC. Residues: CASSTNRAGEQYV.

The chain uses TRBV2 and TRBJ1-5; no definite D call. V was trimmed by 0 bases and J by 3 bases, leaving 6 bases between them. Germline V gene lookup returns CDR1 SNHLY and CDR2 FYNNEI. CDR3 length equals 14 residues. In DNA form, the CDR3 reads TGTGCCAGCAGTGAAGCGAGAAACAATCAGCCCCAGCATTTT. Protein sequence: CASSEARNNQPQHF.

The chain links TRBV6-5 to TRBJ1-4; perhaps TRBD1 as D (5 bases). The CDR3 is 13 amino acids. Germline CDR1 MNHEY, CDR2 SVGAGI. V dropped 8 bases and J dropped 7 bases, with 14 bases sitting between them. CDR3 region: CASGGRAGEKLFF. The CDR3 DNA is TGTGCCAGCGGGGGGAGGGCCGGTGAAAAACTGTTTTTT.

This rearrangement joins TRBV28 to TRBJ1-1, with a weak D call TRBD1 (6 bases). The V gene lost 6 bases and the J gene lost 0 bases, with 11 bases spanning the gap. The CDR3 sequence is 14 residues long. Germline V gene lookup returns CDR1 MDHEN and CDR2 SYDVKM. The DNA for the CDR3 is TGTGCCAGCAGGGAACACAGGGTGAACACTGAAGCTTTCTTT. This gives the protein CASREHRVNTEAFF.

V is TRBV28 and J is TRBJ1-2; D unclear. Trimming removed 6 bases at V and 0 bases at J, with 14 bases between. The V gene's germline CDR1 is MDHEN and CDR2 SYDVKM. The CDR3 covers 15 residues. The CDR3 DNA is TGTGCCAGCAGCCCGGGTCGCCTTTCTAACTATGGCTACACCTTC. Encoded protein: CASSPGRLSNYGYTF.

V gene TRBV27 combines with J gene TRBJ1-1, with 10 bases matching TRBD1. V shed 3 bases, J shed 6 bases, and the junction held 10 bases outside the gene matches. The CDR3 covers 16 residues. Germline values: CDR1 MNHEY, CDR2 SMNVEV (reference sequence). The CDR3: CASSFLPTGGQAEAFF. The CDR3 DNA reads as TGTGCCAGCAGTTTCCTACCGACAGGGGGCCAAGCTGAAGCTTTCTTT.

This CDR3 reads CASTALAGAYEQYF. The DNA of the CDR3 is TGTGCCAGCACCGCACTAGCGGGAGCGTACGAGCAGTACTTC. This chain joins TRBV27 and TRBJ2-7; 11 bases agree with TRBD2. Looked up from germline, CDR1 is MNHEY and CDR2 is SMNVEV (reference sequence). The CDR3 loop spans 14 amino acids. V dropped 7 bases and J dropped 4; count of bases not matched to a gene: 6.

The gene calls are TRBV6-1 and TRBJ1-2; perhaps TRBD1 as D (5 bases). Trimming left V 7 bases short and J 0 bases short, with 15 bases between. The CDR3 consists of 15 residues. Germline values: CDR1 MNHNS, CDR2 SASEGT. This chain's CDR3 is CASNRDGIANYGYTF. The CDR3 DNA reads TGTGCCAGCAATCGGGACGGAATAGCTAACTATGGCTACACCTTC.

CDR3 sequence: CASSDPTGGQETQYF. The CDR3 DNA is TGTGCCAGTAGTGACCCCACAGGGGGGCAAGAGACCCAGTACTTC. The chain links TRBV19 to TRBJ2-5, with 8 bases lining up with TRBD1. Looked up from germline, CDR1 is LNHDA and CDR2 is SQIVND (reference sequence). Trimming at V came to 5 bases and at J to 2 bases, leaving 7 bases not matched to a gene. The CDR3 is made up of 15 amino acids.

The V and J genes are TRBV4-3 and TRBJ2-1; no clear D gene. The germline V and J ends were trimmed by 0 bases and 12 bases, with 15 bases remaining between them. The germline V gene has CDR1 LGHNA and CDR2 YSLEER. CDR3 length: 14 amino acids. The CDR3 DNA sequence: TGCGCCAGCAGCCAAGATCGTGGTACGGCCCTGCAGTTCTTC. Protein: CASSQDRGTALQFF.

V gene TRBV2 combines with J gene TRBJ2-1, with TRBD2 matching over 13 bases. Germline CDR1 is SNHLY and CDR2 is FYNNEI. CDR3 length: 15 amino acids. With 7 bases clipped from V and 12 bases from J, the junction kept 12 bases outside the gene matches. This CDR3 is CASNLGLAGEVAQFF. In DNA form, the CDR3 reads TGTGCCAGCAACTTAGGACTAGCGGGGGAGGTTGCGCAGTTCTTC.